This T cell receptor beta chain was captured by sequencing in a study of shared clonotypes between healthy human individuals. Study information: Donors consisted of two women and three men between 18 and 49.

Original methodology: As immunoSEQ supplied junction-only sequences (without quality scores), filtering differed. Sequenced by immunoSEQ multiplex PCR; TCRdb stores in-frame clones only, minus some. The V and J calls and clone size are taken from that table; D and trimming were inferred from the DNA. The repertoire holds around 2.5 million clones, with over 85% as singletons. This CDR3 has 15 residues. V shed 6 bases, J shed 2 bases, and the junction held 10 bases outside the gene matches. Germline values: CDR1 MNHNS, CDR2 SASEGT. Memory CD4+ cells were the fraction left after CD45RA+ naive selection.

The sequenced sample consisted of naive CD4+ T cells from PBMCs. The subset is: CD45RA+ positively selected. The TCR originated in a man aged 18-30 years in good health. Some clones in this sample may be carry-over from other donors' samples. V gene TRBV6-1 combines with J gene TRBJ2-7; 7 bases match TRBD1. Here the CDR3 DNA reads TGTGCCAGCAGGCGGGCAGGGGACAGTACCTACGAGCAGTACTTC. This sequence encodes CASRRAGDSTYEQYF.